This T cell receptor beta chain was obtained from a study of read filtering for tumor transcriptome and immune sequencing. Whole-study context: Patients were approximately 18 male and some 13 female, mean age approximately 70 years, range about 45 to 85. IR-seq gave about 4.05 to 11 million TCR reads per sample; RNA-seq gave about 80 to 1,400. Notes on the study in general: Approximately 80% of IR-seq clonotypes had one read, totaling roughly 3.5% of reads; RNA-seq: around 70% and 40%. The CD138-negative fraction was mixed bone marrow immune cells, not pure T cells.

Molecular barcoded adaptors covering alpha/delta and beta/gamma chains were used on roughly 400 ng RNA. TCRdb processed the reads anew with MiXCR; each CDR3 protein has one entry. The data hold about 63,000 distinct CDR3 sequences, with around 13% observed a single time. Germline CDR1 and CDR2: SGHTA and FQGNSA. The CDR3 spans 14 residues. V lost 2 bases and J lost 4, with 10 bases in between. This clonotype has at least ten counts. Its antigen remains unknown. Sequencing used a population of CD138-negative cells sorted from bone marrow. This clonotype was obtained from a donor aged 40 or over with multiple myeloma. The gene calls are TRBV7-2 and TRBJ2-3; no firm D call. The chain's CDR3 is CASSLFSPPDTQYF. The CDR3 coding sequence is TGTGCCAGCAGCTTATTTAGCCCCCCAGATACGCAGTATTTT.